This T cell receptor beta chain emerged from a study of blood T cell repertoires in COVID-19. Across the study: Sample material is recorded as cDNA or gDNA derived from T cells, B-cell-depleted T cells, or PBMCs.

Profiled with immunoSEQ multiplex PCR; TCRdb holds only in-frame clones, not every one. The data contain under 350,000 clones, 85% to 90% of them singletons. The V gene's germline CDR1 is SGHRS and CDR2 YFSETQ. The V gene end was trimmed by 4 bases and the J gene end by 5 bases; junction bases not matched to a gene: 9. There are 15 residues in the CDR3. The TCR originated in a man between 25 and 39 years old who had recovered from COVID-19. Sequencing input: PBMCs or T cells enriched from blood (not recorded which). The chain joins TRBV5-1 to TRBJ2-1; TRBD2 matches at 7 bases. The CDR3 here is CASSRGGADDNEQFF. In nucleotides, the CDR3 is TGCGCCAGCAGCAGGGGAGGGGCGGACGACAATGAGCAGTTCTTC.